This TCR beta chain was identified during a study of blood T cell repertoires in COVID-19. On the study more broadly: Sample material is recorded as cDNA or gDNA derived from T cells, B-cell-depleted T cells, or PBMCs.

This CDR3 spans 16 amino acids. V trimming: 2 bases; J trimming: 2 bases; junction bases outside the gene matches: 3. Germline CDR1 and CDR2: SEHNR and FQNEAQ (reference sequence). As originally analysed: Estimates of nucleated cell counts were drawn from the amplification of reference gene primers. Data came from immunoSEQ multiplex PCR; TCRdb stores just in-frame clones and leaves some out. V and J calls plus clone size are reproduced from that table; the DNA served to infer D and trimming. Among more than 65,000 clones listed, around 80% were seen once. The receptor comes from a man in his sixties with active or convalescent COVID-19. Material for sequencing was peripheral blood. The chain joins TRBV7-9 to TRBJ2-3, with 11 positions matching TRBD2. The CDR3 bases are TGTGCCAGCAGCTTAAATAGCGGGGGGGCCACAGATACGCAGTATTTT. Its protein product is CASSLNSGGATDTQYF.